Listed here are 13 T cell receptor beta chains from one sample, sequenced in a study of blood T cell repertoires in COVID-19. The protocol was immunoSEQ multiplex PCR, while the TCRdb copy is restricted to in-frame clones and leaves out a portion. This sample has roughly 180,000 clones, with 81% found just once. Source material: PBMCs or T cells enriched from blood (not recorded which). The receptors originated from a woman in her 40s with acute COVID-19.

The genes are TRBV7-9 and TRBJ1-2, with unresolved D. The CDR3 has 14 amino acids. Germline CDR1 is SEHNR and CDR2 is FQNEAQ (reference sequence). Trimming pared 3 bases from V and 1 base from J, leaving 9 bases between. CDR3 protein: CASSFGVFNYGYTF. The CDR3 coding sequence is TGTGCCAGCAGCTTCGGGGTCTTTAACTATGGCTACACCTTC.

The chain is built from TRBV6-5 and TRBJ1-2; a weak D match, TRBD1 (6 bases). The CDR3 runs to 14 residues. Germline V gene lookup returns CDR1 MNHEY and CDR2 SVGAGI. Trimming removed 5 bases from V and 5 bases from J, with 15 bases in between. Here the CDR3 reads CASSLGQIVYGYTF. CDR3 bases: TGTGCCAGCAGTCTTGGACAGATAGTGTATGGCTACACCTTC.

The chain uses TRBV20-1 and TRBJ1-1, with D perhaps TRBD1 (6 bases). The ends were cut back, 3 bases at V and 1 base at J, with 18 bases in the middle. Germline CDR1 DFQATT, CDR2 SNEGSKA (reference sequence). This CDR3 has 16 residues. CDR3 residues: CSASSLGQGPNTEAFF. The CDR3 nucleotides read TGCAGTGCTAGTTCCTTGGGTCAGGGGCCGAACACTGAAGCTTTCTTT.

This clone has more than one count but fewer than ten. The J gene is TRBJ1-2, the V gene TRBV2, with D unresolved. Germline CDR1 and CDR2: SNHLY and FYNNEI. Trimming pared 7 bases from V and 0 bases from J, leaving 12 bases between. The CDR3 sequence is 14 residues long. CDR3 sequence: CASTTDGANYGYTF. In nucleotides, the CDR3 is TGTGCCAGCACCACCGACGGAGCTAACTATGGCTACACCTTC.

The chain recombines TRBV19 with TRBJ2-2; D is uncertain. Trimming took off 3 bases at V and 5 bases at J, with 10 bases between the two ends. The CDR3 is 14 residues long. Germline CDR1 is LNHDA and CDR2 is SQIVND (reference sequence). CDR3 in DNA: TGTGCCAGTAGTATGCGGCACCGGACCGGGGAGCTGTTTTTT. It codes for CASSMRHRTGELFF. Filled out from reference TRBV19 and TRBJ2-2, the complete variable domain reads DGGITQSPKYLFRKEGQNVTLSCEQNLNHDAMYWYRQDPGQGLRLIYYSQIVNDFQKGDIAEGYSVSREKKESFPLTVTSAQKNPTAFYLCASSMRHRTGELFFGEGSRLTVL.

This rearrangement joins TRBV2 to TRBJ1-4; D ambiguous. V lost 7 bases to trimming and J lost 7 bases, with 16 bases between them. This CDR3 spans 14 amino acids. The germline CDR1 and CDR2 sequences are SNHLY and FYNNEI. CDR3: CASTGGGGGEKLFF. The CDR3, as DNA: TGTGCCAGCACAGGAGGTGGAGGTGGTGAAAAACTGTTTTTT.

The rearrangement joins TRBV2 to TRBJ1-6, with D maybe TRBD1 (5 bases). V dropped 7 bases and J dropped 7 bases, with 11 bases sitting between them. This CDR3 has 13 residues. CDR1 is SNHLY and CDR2 is FYNNEI in the germline V gene. DNA of the CDR3: TGTGCCAGCACCGGGACTGAAAATTCACCCCTCCACTTT. It codes for CASTGTENSPLHF. Drawing the rest from reference TRBV2 and TRBJ1-6, the complete variable domain is EPEVTQTPSHQVTQMGQEVILRCVPISNHLYFYWYRQILGQKVEFLVSFYNNEISEKSEIFDDQFSVERPDGSNFTLKIRSTKLEDSAMYFCASTGTENSPLHFGNGTRLTVT.

The chain is built from TRBV3-1 (or the pseudogene TRBV3-2) and TRBJ2-1; TRBD2 aligns across 12 bases. Unmatched junction bases numbered 10, after V lost 0 bases and J lost 1 base. Germline loops: CDR1 LGHDT, CDR2 YNNKEL (reference sequence). This CDR3 has 20 amino acids. CDR3 sequence reads: CASSQDRRLAGVPSYNEQFF. The CDR3 nucleotides read TGTGCCAGCAGCCAAGATCGGAGACTAGCGGGAGTACCTTCCTACAATGAGCAGTTCTTC.

In this sample, this clone turned up a few times. V and J are TRBV5-6 and TRBJ1-2, with 11 bases identical to TRBD1. CDR3 length: 16 residues. V was clipped by 6 bases and J by 4 bases; unmatched bases: 11. Germline V gives CDR1 SGHDT, CDR2 YYEEEE. The CDR3 loop is CASTQTGQGAGYGYTF. The CDR3 nucleotides are TGTGCCAGCACCCAGACCGGACAGGGGGCAGGCTATGGCTACACCTTC.

This clone was seen only a few times. The rearrangement joins TRBV10-3 to TRBJ1-6, with a tentative D call TRBD1 (5 bases). There are 15 residues in the CDR3. Germline loops: CDR1 ENHRY, CDR2 SYGVKD. The germline V and J ends were trimmed by 0 bases and 11 bases, with 14 bases remaining between them. The CDR3 DNA sequence: TGTGCCATCAGTGAGTCGATCGGGGGACGGGCACCCCTCCACTTT. It is translated as CAISESIGGRAPLHF.

V and J are TRBV7-9 and TRBJ2-5; no firm D call. Deletions cut 8 bases from V and 5 bases from J, with 15 bases between. The CDR3 covers 13 residues. Germline CDR1 reads SEHNR; CDR2 reads FQNEAQ (reference sequence). The CDR3 protein is CASRLGLVETQYF. The CDR3 DNA reads TGTGCCAGCCGGTTGGGCTTAGTGGAGACCCAGTACTTC.

This clone has just one count. This chain links TRBV7-8 with TRBJ1-1, with D perhaps matching TRBD1 (6 bases). The V end lost 4 bases, the J end lost 6 bases, and 18 bases lay between the germline ends. Germline CDR1 reads SGHVS; CDR2 reads FQNEAQ. CDR3 length equals 15 residues. DNA for the CDR3: TGTGCCAGCAGCTCGTACTCCGGGACATCCCCTGAAGCTTTCTTT. Its translation: CASSSYSGTSPEAFF.

This clone was counted a single time. The gene calls are TRBV29-1 and TRBJ1-4; 8 positions match TRBD1. Germline V CDR1 and CDR2: SQVTM, ANQGSEA. The J segment lost 7 bases and the V segment lost 3 bases, leaving 16 bases of the junction unmatched. The CDR3 spans 17 residues. The CDR3 spells CSVDGGQGKLSGEKLFF. The DNA of the CDR3 is TGCAGCGTTGACGGCGGACAGGGAAAATTGTCTGGTGAAAAACTGTTTTTT.